The 14 T cell receptor beta chains below were found in one sample sequenced in a study of shared clonotypes between healthy human individuals. Sequencing used immunoSEQ multiplex PCR; TCRdb keeps in-frame clones, though not all of them. The table lists fewer than 200,000 clones, approximately 60% of them singletons, with about 10% in the top ten. What was sequenced was memory CD4+ T cells sorted from blood. The subset here: CD45RA-negative fraction. These receptors all stem from a man aged 25 to 40 in good health.

Concerning this clone: This likely stems from a read error, as it lies one base from a far larger clone. The rearrangement joins TRBV5-6 to TRBJ1-2; 8 bases are shared with TRBD1. Germline V lookup: CDR1 SGHDT, CDR2 YYEEEE. There are 12 residues in the CDR3. The trim removed 0 bases at V and 13 bases at J, leaving 5 bases unmatched. CDR3 in amino acids: CASSLGTGSCTF. The CDR3 DNA follows: TGTGCCAGCAGCTTGGGGACAGGGAGCTGCACCTTC.

This clone was counted many times. This sequence joins TRBV30 and TRBJ2-3, with D possibly being TRBD1 (5 bases). This CDR3 comprises 15 residues. The V end lost 6 bases, the J end lost 0 bases, and 16 bases lay between the germline ends. Germline CDR1 and CDR2: GTSNPN and SVGIG (reference sequence). The CDR3 here is CACKIRQFSTDTQYF. CDR3 bases: TGTGCCTGCAAAATCCGACAGTTCAGCACAGATACGCAGTATTTT.

This clone was recorded only once. The V and J genes are TRBV13 and TRBJ2-1; 10 positions agree with TRBD2. Per the germline V gene, CDR1 is PRHDT and CDR2 is FYEKMQ (reference sequence). With V trimmed by 2 bases and J by 4 bases, 11 bases remained unmatched. CDR3 length: 18 amino acids. Here the CDR3 reads CASSLFSSGRWDYNEQFF. For the CDR3, the DNA is TGTGCCAGCAGCTTATTTAGTAGCGGGAGGTGGGATTACAATGAGCAGTTCTTC.

A single count supports this clone. V gene TRBV18 combines with J gene TRBJ2-1; the D call may be TRBD1 or TRBD2 (5 bases each). V was cut by 1 base and J by 15 bases, with 19 bases left in between. Germline loops: CDR1 KGHSH, CDR2 LQKENI. This CDR3 has 14 residues. In nucleotides, the CDR3 is TGTGCCAGCTCACCACTCGGTGAGGGACGACAAATGTTCTTC. This codes for CASSPLGEGRQMFF.

The chain couples TRBV10-2 to TRBJ2-1; perhaps TRBD1 as D (7 bases). CDR3 length: 14 amino acids. V was trimmed by 0 bases and J by 8 bases, leaving 11 bases between them. Germline CDR1 reads WSHSY; CDR2 reads SAAADI. The CDR3 here is CASSESGGTDEQFF. CDR3 DNA: TGCGCCAGCAGTGAGTCGGGCGGGACAGATGAGCAGTTCTTC.

This clone was seen a single time. The chain is built from TRBV5-4 and TRBJ2-7, with D possibly matching TRBD1 (5 bases). CDR3 size: 12 residues. Trimming cost V 10 bases and J 2 bases, with 13 bases left between them. CDR1 is SGHNT and CDR2 is YYREEE in the germline V gene (reference sequence). The CDR3 protein is CAQGRVTYEQYF. The CDR3, as DNA: TGTGCCCAAGGCAGGGTCACCTACGAGCAGTACTTC.

This chain connects TRBV6-6 to TRBJ1-2, with D possibly being TRBD1 (6 bases). V lost 5 bases and J 6 bases, leaving 10 bases between the germline ends. Germline-derived CDR1 and CDR2 are MNHNY and SVGAGI (reference sequence). The CDR3 extends over 12 amino acids. In nucleotides, the CDR3 is TGTGCCAGCAGTGATTGGACAGATGGCTACACCTTC. Translation gives CASSDWTDGYTF.

This clone was recorded at least ten times. J is TRBJ1-5 and V is TRBV2; D remains ambiguous. Trimming stripped 1 base from V and 12 bases from J, with 16 bases between. CDR1 is SNHLY, CDR2 FYNNEI, per germline. The CDR3 is 14 residues long. CDR3 loop: CASSEGIRTADQHF. The DNA for the CDR3 is TGTGCCAGCAGTGAAGGGATCAGGACTGCCGACCAGCATTTT.

This clone was picked up one time. The J gene is TRBJ2-7, the V gene TRBV12-5, with D possibly TRBD2 on 6 matching bases. The CDR3 totals 22 residues. The germline V gene has CDR1 LGHNT and CDR2 FRNRAP. V lost 4 bases and J 2 bases, leaving 36 bases between the germline ends. This chain's CDR3 is CASGSHFIGDGRMLWGAYEQYF. Here the CDR3 DNA reads TGTGCTAGTGGTTCTCACTTCATCGGGGACGGGAGAATGTTGTGGGGAGCCTACGAGCAGTACTTC.

Note on this clone: Additional DNA sequences in this sample encode the identical CDR3. This chain joins TRBV18 and TRBJ1-1; no firm D call. The CDR3 is made up of 13 amino acids. Germline-derived CDR1 and CDR2 are KGHSH and LQKENI. V was clipped by 1 base and J by 1 base, with 4 bases between them. The CDR3 reads CASSPRQNTEAFF. The CDR3 coding sequence is TGTGCCAGCTCACCACGACAGAACACTGAAGCTTTCTTT.

The V gene is TRBV7-6, the J gene TRBJ2-5; D is unclear. V lost 1 base to trimming and J lost 6 bases, with 9 bases between them. The CDR3 is 13 amino acids. CDR1 is SGHVS and CDR2 is FNYEAQ in the germline V gene. CDR3 sequence: CASSLEGRQTQYF. CDR3 bases: TGTGCCAGCAGCTTAGAGGGAAGACAGACCCAGTACTTC.

J is TRBJ2-7 and V is TRBV5-5; D is uncertain. Deletions cut 4 bases from V and 2 bases from J, with 7 bases between. The V gene's germline CDR1 is SGHKS and CDR2 YYEKEE (reference sequence). This CDR3 has 12 amino acids. The CDR3 is CASSPNTYEQYF. CDR3 bases: TGTGCCAGCAGCCCCAACACCTACGAGCAGTACTTC. The entire variable domain, with the rest obtained from reference TRBV5-5 and TRBJ2-7, is as follows: DAGVTQSPTHLIKTRGQQVTLRCSPISGHKSVSWYQQVLGQGPQFIFQYYEKEERGRGNFPDRFSARQFPNYSSELNVNALLLGDSALYLCASSPNTYEQYFGPGTRLTVT.

This rearrangement joins TRBV25-1 to TRBJ2-1; 9 nucleotides match TRBD1. Per the germline V gene, CDR1 is MGHDK and CDR2 is SYGVNS. The CDR3 spans 16 residues. With V trimmed by 1 base and J by 5 bases, 6 bases remained unmatched. CDR3: CASSELGGQGHNEQFF. The DNA of the CDR3 is TGTGCCAGCAGTGAATTGGGGGGACAGGGACACAATGAGCAGTTCTTC.

V gene TRBV2 combines with J gene TRBJ1-1, with D hard to call. V lost 4 bases and J lost 6, with 15 bases in between. The CDR3 contains 14 residues. Germline-derived CDR1 and CDR2 are SNHLY and FYNNEI. The CDR3 nucleotides read TGTGCCAGCAGTGCCGGGGTAGGAATTCCTGAAGCTTTCTTT. Translating it yields CASSAGVGIPEAFF.